The 22 T cell receptor beta chains presented below share a single source sample, sequenced in a study of cytomegalovirus exposure and HLA in healthy donors. The primer mix had 60 Vbeta and 13 Jbeta primers. Sequencing was performed with immunoSEQ multiplex PCR; in TCRdb, only in-frame clones are kept and a portion is missing. The sample records fewer than 250,000 clones, over 60% being singletons. Sequenced: PBMCs. All receptors derive from a woman aged 40 to 49 in good health and CMV-seronegative.

In this sample, this clone turned up once. V is TRBV19 and J is TRBJ1-2; D perhaps matches TRBD1 (6 bases). From germline, CDR1 is LNHDA and CDR2 SQIVND (reference sequence). The CDR3 runs to 13 residues. Trimming took 8 bases from V and 1 from J, leaving 11 bases between them. The CDR3 sequence is CASRPQGNYGYTF. Written as DNA, the CDR3 is TGTGCCAGTCGCCCACAGGGTAACTATGGCTACACCTTC.

This chain joins TRBV9 and TRBJ2-2, with 8 bases fitting TRBD1. Trimming took 4 bases from V and 2 from J; bases not matched to a gene: 10. The CDR3 has 17 residues. CDR1 and CDR2 (germline): SGDLS, YYNGEE. The DNA of the CDR3 is TGTGCCAGCAGCCCGGGCCGGGACAGGTTCAACACCGGGGAGCTGTTTTTT. Its translation is CASSPGRDRFNTGELFF.

This clone showed up just once. This rearrangement joins TRBV12-2 to TRBJ2-7; the DNA was not compared with TRBD1, the D call given in the table. TRBV12-2 is noted as a pseudogene. The CDR3 length is 18 residues. The CDR3 sequence: CASRLARSRTGRSYEQYV. CDR3 in DNA: TGTGCAAGTCGCTTAGCCCGCTCCAGGACAGGGCGTTCCTACGAGCAGTACGTC.

The chain combines TRBV7-2 with TRBJ1-4; D gene ambiguous. Trimming took 5 bases from V and 11 from J, leaving 12 bases between them. Germline CDR1 is SGHTA and CDR2 is FQGNSA. The CDR3 covers 12 residues. DNA for the CDR3: TGTGCCAGCAGCGCTTATAAGGAGAAACTGTTTTTT. It codes for CASSAYKEKLFF.

This chain uses TRBV19 with TRBJ1-2, with D possibly TRBD1 on 5 matching bases. Per the germline V gene, CDR1 is LNHDA and CDR2 is SQIVND (reference sequence). The CDR3 loop spans 15 amino acids. Trimming shortened V by 7 bases and J by 8 bases, and 23 bases separated the two germline ends. This CDR3 is CASTPAGDFRRGYTF. The CDR3 bases are TGTGCCAGTACCCCCGCGGGGGACTTTCGGCGGGGCTACACCTTC.

This clone was picked up one time. The rearrangement joins TRBV5-4 to TRBJ2-3; D is perhaps TRBD2 (6 bases). Trimming pared 0 bases from V and 10 bases from J, leaving 9 bases between. The CDR3 runs 12 residues. The germline V gene has CDR1 SGHNT and CDR2 YYREEE (reference sequence). The CDR3 region has the DNA TGTGCCAGCAGCTTGGAAGCGGGCGCGCAGTATTTT. Its translation: CASSLEAGAQYF.

The V and J genes are TRBV7-6 and TRBJ2-5; TRBD1 might be the D (5 bases). This CDR3 has 15 amino acids. Germline V gene sequence: CDR1 SGHVS, CDR2 FNYEAQ. Between the trimmed V and J ends, which lost 4 bases and 1 base, there was a span of 13 bases. DNA of the CDR3: TGTGCCAGCAGCTCATTTCAGGGTCCCCAAGAGACCCAGTACTTC. Translating it yields CASSSFQGPQETQYF.

The J gene is TRBJ1-2, the V gene TRBV5-1; no clear D. The length of the CDR3 is 15 residues. Trimming removed 2 bases from V and 2 bases from J, with 13 bases in between. Germline V gene data show CDR1 as SGHRS and CDR2 as YFSETQ. The CDR3 bases are TGCGCCAGCAGCTTTGGTCCGACACCAAACTATGGCTACACCTTC. Its translation: CASSFGPTPNYGYTF.

In its sample, this clone was seen once. The chain has TRBV30 and TRBJ2-4; TRBD2 might be the D (5 bases). CDR1 is GTSNPN, CDR2 SVGIG, per germline (reference sequence). V gave up 0 bases and J gave up 2 bases, with 8 bases separating them. CDR3 length: 14 residues. For the CDR3, the DNA is TGTGCCTGGAGTGTAACGGGGTCCAAAAACATTCAGTACTTC. Its translation: CAWSVTGSKNIQYF.

V is TRBV4-3 and J is TRBJ2-1, with D possibly being TRBD2 (6 bases). Between the trimmed V and J ends, which lost 1 base and 5 bases, there was a span of 15 bases. CDR3 size: 16 residues. Germline V lookup: CDR1 LGHNA, CDR2 YSLEER. The DNA for the CDR3 is TGCGCCAGCAGCCAAGGGTTGGAGGGGACTCACAATGAGCAGTTCTTC. Amino acid sequence: CASSQGLEGTHNEQFF.

V usage is TRBV5-1 and J usage is TRBJ2-3; 10 bases match TRBD2. The germline V gene encodes CDR1 SGHRS and CDR2 YFSETQ. V lost 6 bases, J lost 6 bases, and 7 bases stayed unmatched. The CDR3 is made up of 14 amino acids. The CDR3 DNA reads as TGCGCCAGCATCCCTGGAGCGGGAGGGGATACGCAGTATTTT. This encodes CASIPGAGGDTQYF.

The J gene is TRBJ1-3, the V gene TRBV5-6, with TRBD1 identical over 7 bases. The trim removed 2 bases at V and 4 bases at J, leaving 6 bases unmatched. The CDR3 is 15 residues long. CDR1 and CDR2 from the germline V gene are SGHDT and YYEEEE. CDR3 loop: CASSFGTVMGNTIYF. The CDR3 bases are TGTGCCAGCAGCTTCGGGACAGTTATGGGAAACACCATATATTTT.

CDR3 DNA sequence: TGCGCCAGCAGCTGGGAGGGCCCCGACAATGAGCAGTTCTTC. The encoded protein is CASSWEGPDNEQFF. The rearrangement links TRBV5-1 to TRBJ2-1, with 7 nucleotides matching TRBD2. Per the germline V gene, CDR1 is SGHRS and CDR2 is YFSETQ. V shed 3 bases, J shed 5 bases, and the junction held 5 bases outside the gene matches. The CDR3 has 14 amino acids.

This clone was counted a few times. The V and J genes are TRBV19 and TRBJ1-1; D unclear. This CDR3 is 14 amino acids long. Deletions cut 5 bases from V and 0 bases from J, with 10 bases between. Germline V gene lookup returns CDR1 LNHDA and CDR2 SQIVND (reference sequence). The CDR3 protein is CASSPPRMNTEAFF. As DNA, the CDR3 is TGTGCCAGTAGTCCCCCGAGAATGAACACTGAAGCTTTCTTT.

This clone was picked up one time. This chain joins TRBV11-3 and TRBJ1-2, with 7 nucleotides matching TRBD1. V shed 5 bases and J 3 bases; nucleotides not matched to a gene: 9. In germline, CDR1 is SGHNT, CDR2 YENEEA. The CDR3 spans 15 residues. This CDR3 is CASSLSPGTDYGYTF. CDR3 nucleotide sequence: TGTGCCAGCAGCCTCTCCCCGGGGACAGACTATGGCTACACCTTC.

The V gene is TRBV11-2, the J gene TRBJ1-3; possibly TRBD1 for D (5 bases). V was pared by 5 bases and J by 0 bases, with 11 bases between. The CDR3 is made up of 15 amino acids. CDR1 and CDR2 (germline): SGHAT, FQNNGV. CDR3 DNA: TGTGCCAGCAGCATCCAGGGATTCTCTGGAAACACCATATATTTT. Its protein product is CASSIQGFSGNTIYF.

In this sample, this clone turned up a few times. The chain joins TRBV29-1 to TRBJ2-7, with D possibly being TRBD1 (6 bases). CDR1 is SQVTM, CDR2 ANQGSEA, per germline. This CDR3 contains 16 residues. V lost 6 bases and J 5 bases, leaving 26 bases between the germline ends. The CDR3: CSVESLRTEQIDEQYV. Written as DNA, the CDR3 is TGCAGCGTGGAATCGCTAAGGACAGAACAGATAGACGAGCAGTACGTC.

V gene TRBV7-9 combines with J gene TRBJ2-3; tentatively, D is TRBD2 (5 bases). Germline V gene lookup returns CDR1 SEHNR and CDR2 FQNEAQ (reference sequence). Deletions cut 4 bases from V and 5 bases from J, with 13 bases between. The CDR3 length is 14 residues. CDR3 sequence reads: CASSSGLGGDTQYF. Here the CDR3 DNA reads TGTGCCAGCAGCTCGGGCCTCGGAGGAGATACGCAGTATTTT.

This rearrangement joins TRBV25-1 to TRBJ2-6; 7 bases are a match to TRBD2. CDR3 length: 17 residues. Germline-derived CDR1 and CDR2 are MGHDK and SYGVNS. After removal of 11 bases from V and 1 base from J, the junction contained 14 bases not matched to a gene. CDR3 amino acids: CAASRGLGYSGANVLTF. As DNA, the CDR3 is TGTGCCGCTTCAAGAGGACTAGGGTATTCTGGGGCCAACGTCCTGACTTTC.

J is TRBJ1-3 and V is TRBV4-3; a weak D match, TRBD1 (6 bases). This CDR3 region has 18 residues. Germline-derived CDR1 and CDR2 are LGHNA and YSLEER. The ends were cut back, 3 bases at V and 4 bases at J, with 22 bases in the middle. CDR3: CASSHDLRRGRAGNTIYF. Written as DNA, the CDR3 is TGCGCCAGCAGCCACGACCTAAGGCGGGGGCGCGCAGGAAACACCATATATTTT.

The V and J genes are TRBV6-5 and TRBJ2-3; tentative D call: TRBD2 (5 bases). V lost 4 bases to trimming and J lost 4 bases, with 12 bases between them. The germline gives CDR1 MNHEY, CDR2 SVGAGI. The CDR3 loop spans 14 amino acids. DNA of the CDR3: TGTGCCAGCAGTTGGGAACGGGGATCAGATACGCAGTATTTT. Its protein product is CASSWERGSDTQYF.

This clone was counted between two and nine times. This rearrangement joins TRBV4-3 to TRBJ2-1, with D hard to call. The CDR3 totals 13 residues. Trimming took 0 bases from V and 9 from J, leaving 9 bases between them. Germline loops: CDR1 LGHNA, CDR2 YSLEER. The CDR3 DNA reads as TGCGCCAGCAGCCAAGATATCCTATTTGAGCAGTTCTTC. Its protein is CASSQDILFEQFF.